This T cell receptor beta chain was profiled in a study of blood T cell repertoires in COVID-19. Study overall: Sample material is recorded as cDNA or gDNA derived from T cells, B-cell-depleted T cells, or PBMCs.

Repertoires were generated with immunoSEQ multiplex PCR, while TCRdb's copy carries only in-frame clones and drops some. The repertoire has roughly 170,000 clones, 70% to 90% of them found once; the top ten carry roughly 8%. The receptor comes from a man in his forties who had recovered from COVID-19. Sequences were obtained from peripheral blood.

In DNA, the CDR3 is TGTGCCAGCAAGATTAACAGGGAGAGGGGTGGCTACACCTTC. This sequence encodes CASKINRERGGYTF. This rearrangement joins TRBV6-5 to TRBJ1-2, with D tentatively TRBD1 (6 bases). CDR1 is MNHEY, CDR2 SVGAGI, per germline. Trimming took 7 bases from V and 7 from J, leaving 19 bases between them. This CDR3 has 14 residues.